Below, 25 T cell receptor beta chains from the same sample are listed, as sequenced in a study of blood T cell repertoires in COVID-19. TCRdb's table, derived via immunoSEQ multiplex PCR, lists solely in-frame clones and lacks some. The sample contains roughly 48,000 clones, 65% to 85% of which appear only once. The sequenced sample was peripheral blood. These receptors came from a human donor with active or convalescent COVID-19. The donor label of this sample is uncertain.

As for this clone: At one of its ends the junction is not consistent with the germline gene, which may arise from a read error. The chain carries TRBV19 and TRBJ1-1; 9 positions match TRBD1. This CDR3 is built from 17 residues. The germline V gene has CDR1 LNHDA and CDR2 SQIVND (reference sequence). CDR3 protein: CASSLDYRGRGPGEAFF. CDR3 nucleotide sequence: TGTGCCAGTAGTTTAGACTACAGGGGGCGCGGGCCAGGTGAAGCTTTCTTT.

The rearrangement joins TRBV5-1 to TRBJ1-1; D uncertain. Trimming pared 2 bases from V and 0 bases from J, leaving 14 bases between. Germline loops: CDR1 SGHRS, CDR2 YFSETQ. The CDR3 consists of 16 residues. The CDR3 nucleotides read TGCGCCAGCAGCTTAGCAGCGGAACTATTGAACACTGAAGCTTTCTTT. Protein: CASSLAAELLNTEAFF.

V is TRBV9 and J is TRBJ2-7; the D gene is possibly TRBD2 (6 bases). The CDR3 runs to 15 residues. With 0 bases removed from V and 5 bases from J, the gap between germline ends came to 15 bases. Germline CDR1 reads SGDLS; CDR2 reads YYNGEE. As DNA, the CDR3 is TGTGCCAGCAGCGTAGGGCGGCGGGAAGGGGACGAGCAGTACTTC. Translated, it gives CASSVGRREGDEQYF.

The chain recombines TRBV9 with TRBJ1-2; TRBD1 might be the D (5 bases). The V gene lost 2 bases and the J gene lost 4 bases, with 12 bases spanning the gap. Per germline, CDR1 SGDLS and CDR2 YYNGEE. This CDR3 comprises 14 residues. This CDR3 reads CASSVSPGSYGYTF. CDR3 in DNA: TGTGCCAGCAGCGTCAGTCCAGGGTCCTATGGCTACACCTTC.

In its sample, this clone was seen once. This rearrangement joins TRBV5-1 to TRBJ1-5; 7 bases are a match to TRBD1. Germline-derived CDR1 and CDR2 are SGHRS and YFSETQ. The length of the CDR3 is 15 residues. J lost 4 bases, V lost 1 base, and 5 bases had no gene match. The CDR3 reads CASSLHGTDNQPQHF. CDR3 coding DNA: TGCGCCAGCAGCTTGCACGGGACAGATAATCAGCCCCAGCATTTT.

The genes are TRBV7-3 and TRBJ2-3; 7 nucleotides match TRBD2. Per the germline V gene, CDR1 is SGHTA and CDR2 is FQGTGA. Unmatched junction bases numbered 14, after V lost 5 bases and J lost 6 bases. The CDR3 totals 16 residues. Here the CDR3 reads CASSPLAGAPTDTQYF. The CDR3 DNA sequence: TGTGCCAGCAGCCCCTTAGCGGGTGCACCCACGGATACGCAGTATTTT.

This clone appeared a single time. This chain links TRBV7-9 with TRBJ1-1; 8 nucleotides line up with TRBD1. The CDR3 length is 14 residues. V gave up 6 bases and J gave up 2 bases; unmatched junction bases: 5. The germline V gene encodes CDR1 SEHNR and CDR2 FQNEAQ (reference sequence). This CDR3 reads CASRQTGGNTEAFF. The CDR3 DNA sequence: TGTGCCAGCAGGCAAACAGGGGGTAACACTGAAGCTTTCTTT.

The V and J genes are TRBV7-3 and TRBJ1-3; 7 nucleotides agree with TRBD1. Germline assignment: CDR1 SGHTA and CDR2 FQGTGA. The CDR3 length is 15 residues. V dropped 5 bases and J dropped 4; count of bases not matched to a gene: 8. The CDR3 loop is CASSTTGATGNTIYF. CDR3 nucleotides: TGTGCCAGCAGCACCACAGGGGCTACCGGAAACACCATATATTTT.

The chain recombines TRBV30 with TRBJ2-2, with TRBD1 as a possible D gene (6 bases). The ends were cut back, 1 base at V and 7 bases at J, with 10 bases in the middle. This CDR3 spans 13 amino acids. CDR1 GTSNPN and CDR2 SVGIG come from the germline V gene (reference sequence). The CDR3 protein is CAWSAQGIGELFF. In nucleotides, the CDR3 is TGTGCCTGGAGTGCGCAGGGGATCGGGGAGCTGTTTTTT.

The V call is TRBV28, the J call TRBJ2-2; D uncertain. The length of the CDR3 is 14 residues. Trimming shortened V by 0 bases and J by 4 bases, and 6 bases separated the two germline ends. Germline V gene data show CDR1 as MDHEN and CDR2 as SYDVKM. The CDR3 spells CASSLWMATGELFF. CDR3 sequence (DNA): TGTGCCAGCAGTTTATGGATGGCCACCGGGGAGCTGTTTTTT.

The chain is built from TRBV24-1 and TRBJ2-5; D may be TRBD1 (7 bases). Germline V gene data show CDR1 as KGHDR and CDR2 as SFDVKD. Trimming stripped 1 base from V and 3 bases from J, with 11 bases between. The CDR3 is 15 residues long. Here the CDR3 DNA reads TGTGCCACCAGTGATTTCGGCAGGGGGGAAGAGACCCAGTACTTC. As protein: CATSDFGRGEETQYF.

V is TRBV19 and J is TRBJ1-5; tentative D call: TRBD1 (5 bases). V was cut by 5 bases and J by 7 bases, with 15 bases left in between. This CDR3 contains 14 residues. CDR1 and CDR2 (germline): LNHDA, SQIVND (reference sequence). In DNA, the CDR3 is TGTGCCAGTAGTCCAGCGGGGGTCCGGCAGCCCCAGCATTTT. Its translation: CASSPAGVRQPQHF.

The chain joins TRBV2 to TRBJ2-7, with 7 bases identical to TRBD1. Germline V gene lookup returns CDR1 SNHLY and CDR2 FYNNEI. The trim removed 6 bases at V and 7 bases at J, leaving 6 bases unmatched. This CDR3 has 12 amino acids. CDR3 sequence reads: CASSIQGREQYF. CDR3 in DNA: TGTGCCAGCAGCATACAGGGGCGGGAGCAGTACTTC.

The CDR3 sequence: CASSMWASHFSSYNEQFF. The DNA of the CDR3 is TGTGCCAGTAGTATGTGGGCCTCTCATTTTAGCTCCTACAATGAGCAGTTCTTC. V gene TRBV19 combines with J gene TRBJ2-1, with no clear D. The CDR3 totals 18 residues. CDR1 and CDR2 from the germline V gene are LNHDA and SQIVND (reference sequence). The V and J ends lost 3 bases and 0 bases respectively, with 18 bases between them.

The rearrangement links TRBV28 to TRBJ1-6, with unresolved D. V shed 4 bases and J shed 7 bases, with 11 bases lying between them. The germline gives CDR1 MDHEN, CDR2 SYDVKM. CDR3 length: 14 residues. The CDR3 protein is CASSSPGSNSPLHF. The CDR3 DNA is TGTGCCAGCAGTTCCCCCGGTAGCAATTCACCCCTCCACTTT. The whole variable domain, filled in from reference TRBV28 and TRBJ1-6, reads DVKVTQSSRYLVKRTGEKVFLECVQDMDHENMFWYRQDPGLGLRLIYFSYDVKMKEKGDIPEGYSVSREKKERFSLILESASTNQTSMYLCASSSPGSNSPLHFGNGTRLTVT.

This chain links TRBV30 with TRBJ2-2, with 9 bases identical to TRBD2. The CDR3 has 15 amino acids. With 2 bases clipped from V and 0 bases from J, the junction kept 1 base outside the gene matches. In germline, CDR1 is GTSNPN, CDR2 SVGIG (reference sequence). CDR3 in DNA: TGTGCCTGGAGTCGGACTAGCGCGAACACCGGGGAGCTGTTTTTT. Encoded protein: CAWSRTSANTGELFF. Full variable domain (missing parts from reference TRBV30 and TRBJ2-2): SQTIHQWPATLVQPVGSPLSLECTVEGTSNPNLYWYRQAAGRGLQLLFYSVGIGQISSEVPQNLSASRPQDRQFILSSKKLLLSDSGFYLCAWSRTSANTGELFFGEGSRLTVL.

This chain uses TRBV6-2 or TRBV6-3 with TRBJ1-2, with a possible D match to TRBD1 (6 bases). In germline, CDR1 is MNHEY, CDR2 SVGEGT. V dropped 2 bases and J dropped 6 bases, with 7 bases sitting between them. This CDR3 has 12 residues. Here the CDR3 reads CASSYGGHGYTF. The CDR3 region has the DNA TGTGCCAGCAGTTACGGGGGCCATGGCTACACCTTC.

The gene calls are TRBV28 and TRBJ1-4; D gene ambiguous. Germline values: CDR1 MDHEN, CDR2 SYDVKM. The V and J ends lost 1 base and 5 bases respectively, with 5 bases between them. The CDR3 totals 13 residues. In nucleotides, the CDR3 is TGTGCCAGCAGTTTATCGGGAAATGAAAAACTGTTTTTT. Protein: CASSLSGNEKLFF.

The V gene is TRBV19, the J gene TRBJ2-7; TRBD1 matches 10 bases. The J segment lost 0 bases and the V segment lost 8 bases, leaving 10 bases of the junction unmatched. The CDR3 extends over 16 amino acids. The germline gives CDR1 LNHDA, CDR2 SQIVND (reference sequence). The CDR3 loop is CASGQETGGFSYEQYF. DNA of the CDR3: TGTGCCAGTGGCCAAGAGACAGGGGGCTTCTCCTACGAGCAGTACTTC.

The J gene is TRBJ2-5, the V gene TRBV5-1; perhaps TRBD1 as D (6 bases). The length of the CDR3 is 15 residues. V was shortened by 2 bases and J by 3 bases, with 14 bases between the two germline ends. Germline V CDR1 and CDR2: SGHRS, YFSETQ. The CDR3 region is CASSLLGQPEETQYF. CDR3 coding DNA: TGCGCCAGCAGCTTATTAGGACAGCCAGAAGAGACCCAGTACTTC. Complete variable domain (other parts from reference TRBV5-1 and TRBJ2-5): KAGVTQTPRYLIKTRGQQVTLSCSPISGHRSVSWYQQTPGQGLQFLFEYFSETQRNKGNFPGRFSGRQFSNSRSEMNVSTLELGDSALYLCASSLLGQPEETQYFGPGTRLLVL.

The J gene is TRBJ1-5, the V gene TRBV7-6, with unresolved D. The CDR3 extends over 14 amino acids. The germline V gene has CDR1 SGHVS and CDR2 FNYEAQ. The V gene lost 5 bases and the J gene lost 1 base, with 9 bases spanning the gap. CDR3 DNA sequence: TGTGCCAGCAGCCCTAGACCCAGCAATCAGCCCCAGCATTTT. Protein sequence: CASSPRPSNQPQHF.

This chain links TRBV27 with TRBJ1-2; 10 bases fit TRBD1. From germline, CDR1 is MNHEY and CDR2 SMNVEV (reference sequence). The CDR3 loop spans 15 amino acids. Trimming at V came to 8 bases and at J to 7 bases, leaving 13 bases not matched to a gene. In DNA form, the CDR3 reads TGTGCCAGCGGGTCCGGGACAGGGGTCCTAGGTGGCTACACCTTC. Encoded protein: CASGSGTGVLGGYTF.

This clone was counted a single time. This CDR3 is CASSLGGGADYGYTF. In DNA, the CDR3 is TGTGCCAGCAGTCTGGGGGGGGGCGCAGACTATGGCTACACCTTC. The chain couples TRBV28 to TRBJ1-2; D is possibly TRBD1 (6 bases). Trimming took off 5 bases at V and 3 bases at J, with 16 bases between the two ends. The CDR3 is 15 amino acids. Germline V lookup: CDR1 MDHEN, CDR2 SYDVKM.

The CDR3: CASSVDNSPLHF. CDR3 nucleotides: TGTGCCAGCAGTGTAGATAATTCACCCCTCCACTTT. The chain has TRBV7-9 and TRBJ1-6; no firm D call. From germline, CDR1 is SEHNR and CDR2 FQNEAQ (reference sequence). Trimming cost V 6 bases and J 5 bases, with 5 bases left between them. The CDR3 runs to 12 residues.

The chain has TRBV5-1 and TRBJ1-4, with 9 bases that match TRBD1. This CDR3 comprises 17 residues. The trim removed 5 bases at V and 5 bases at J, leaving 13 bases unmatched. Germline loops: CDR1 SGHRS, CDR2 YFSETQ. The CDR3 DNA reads TGCGCCAGCAGTCACGGACAGGGGCGACAGGGGAATGAAAAACTGTTTTTT. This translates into CASSHGQGRQGNEKLFF.